Shown below are 26 T cell receptor beta chains from a single sample sequenced in a study of blood T cell repertoires in COVID-19. Libraries were prepared by immunoSEQ multiplex PCR; TCRdb keeps only in-frame clonotypes and omits some of them. Here the sample spans 220,000 or so clones, roughly 80% being singletons. The specimen was PBMCs or T cells enriched from blood (not recorded which). All receptors come from a woman aged 40-49 years with acute COVID-19.

Comment on this clone: The junction does not match germline at one end; this may be a read error. The chain recombines TRBV5-1 with TRBJ1-1; TRBD1 aligns across 11 bases. Germline values: CDR1 SGHRS, CDR2 YFSETQ. The CDR3 has 14 amino acids. The DNA for the CDR3 is TGCGCCAGCAGCTTGGATGGACAGGGGGCGGGTGAGACGTTT. It specifies CASSLDGQGAGETF. Supplemented by reference TRBV5-1 and TRBJ1-1, the full variable domain reads KAGVTQTPRYLIKTRGQQVTLSCSPISGHRSVSWYQQTPGQGLQFLFEYFSETQRNKGNFPGRFSGRQFSNSRSEMNVSTLELGDSALYLCASSLDGQGAGETFGQGTRLTVV.

This clone appeared many times. The chain joins TRBV5-4 to TRBJ1-1; 10 nucleotides agree with TRBD1. The germline CDR1 and CDR2 sequences are SGHNT and YYREEE (reference sequence). The CDR3 extends over 13 amino acids. V trimming: 0 bases; J trimming: 11 bases; junction bases outside the gene matches: 4. As DNA, the CDR3 is TGTGCCAGCAGCTTGGGGGGGACAGGGGACGCTTTCTTT. Translating it yields CASSLGGTGDAFF.

The rearrangement links TRBV6-5 to TRBJ1-1, with a possible D match to TRBD1 (5 bases). CDR1 and CDR2 from the germline V gene are MNHEY and SVGAGI. Trimming shortened V by 7 bases and J by 0 bases, and 12 bases separated the two germline ends. The CDR3 length is 14 residues. The CDR3 DNA sequence: TGTGCCAGCACCACCGGGGGAATGAACACTGAAGCTTTCTTT. Translating gives CASTTGGMNTEAFF.

The chain is built from TRBV5-8 and TRBJ1-5; 9 bases fit TRBD1. The CDR3 extends over 15 amino acids. Unmatched junction bases numbered 4, after V lost 0 bases and J lost 6 bases. Germline-derived CDR1 and CDR2 are SGHTS and YDEGEE. CDR3 sequence (DNA): TGTGCCAGCAGCTTGGCGGGGACAGGGTTTCAGCCCCAGCATTTT. Protein: CASSLAGTGFQPQHF.

V is TRBV30 and J is TRBJ1-2; TRBD1 agrees at 7 bases. The junction had 4 bases not matched to a gene; V was cut back by 4 bases and J by 8 bases. The CDR3 covers 11 residues. Germline CDR1 is GTSNPN and CDR2 is SVGIG (reference sequence). The CDR3, as DNA: TGTGCCTGGATTGTACAGGGGGGCTACACCTTC. Translation gives CAWIVQGGYTF.

A single count supports this clone. This chain links TRBV5-1 with TRBJ2-7; 9 bases line up with TRBD1. Germline CDR1 and CDR2: SGHRS and YFSETQ. With 3 bases clipped from V and 2 bases from J, the junction kept 3 bases outside the gene matches. The CDR3 is made up of 14 amino acids. CDR3 protein: CASSSGQGPYEQYF. The CDR3 DNA sequence: TGCGCCAGCAGCTCGGGACAGGGCCCCTACGAGCAGTACTTC.

The genes are TRBV2 and TRBJ2-2; tentative D call: TRBD1 (6 bases). This CDR3 region has 15 residues. CDR1 SNHLY and CDR2 FYNNEI come from the germline V gene. Trimming cost V 3 bases and J 3 bases, with 11 bases left between them. The CDR3 loop reads CASSDTGLYTGELFF. The CDR3 nucleotides read TGTGCCAGCAGTGATACAGGGTTGTACACCGGGGAGCTGTTTTTT. The full variable domain, with the rest looked up from reference TRBV2 and TRBJ2-2, is EPEVTQTPSHQVTQMGQEVILRCVPISNHLYFYWYRQILGQKVEFLVSFYNNEISEKSEIFDDQFSVERPDGSNFTLKIRSTKLEDSAMYFCASSDTGLYTGELFFGEGSRLTVL.

This clone came up once. CDR3: CASSYAGGEGFGGYTF. CDR3 bases: TGTGCCAGCAGTTACGCCGGAGGGGAGGGTTTCGGGGGCTACACCTTC. The V call is TRBV6-5, the J call TRBJ1-2, with D perhaps matching TRBD1 (5 bases). This CDR3 contains 16 residues. The V end lost 2 bases, the J end lost 8 bases, and 21 bases lay between the germline ends. Germline V gene lookup returns CDR1 MNHEY and CDR2 SVGAGI.

The chain has TRBV5-4 and TRBJ2-1; D remains ambiguous. Trimming cost V 0 bases and J 7 bases, with 8 bases left between them. Looked up from germline, CDR1 is SGHNT and CDR2 is YYREEE (reference sequence). The CDR3 consists of 13 residues. The CDR3 nucleotides read TGTGCCAGCAGCTTGGACAGAGTTAATGAGCAGTTCTTC. Its translation is CASSLDRVNEQFF.

This chain joins TRBV19 and TRBJ1-1, with 8 bases matching TRBD1. The V gene end was trimmed by 1 base and the J gene end by 1 base; junction bases not matched to a gene: 8. Germline-derived CDR1 and CDR2 are LNHDA and SQIVND (reference sequence). The CDR3 has 17 amino acids. The CDR3 DNA reads TGTGCCAGTAGTATAGCAGGGGGCGGAGGCCCGAACACTGAAGCTTTCTTT. Amino acid sequence: CASSIAGGGGPNTEAFF.

In this sample, this clone turned up many times. Distinct nucleotide sequences in the sample also encode this CDR3. The CDR3 spells CASSLGGYSNQPQHF. For the CDR3, the DNA is TGTGCCAGCAGCTTAGGAGGATATAGCAATCAGCCCCAGCATTTT. The V and J genes are TRBV7-9 and TRBJ1-5; D unclear. The V gene lost 1 base and the J gene lost 0 bases, with 7 bases spanning the gap. Germline loops: CDR1 SEHNR, CDR2 FQNEAQ (reference sequence). This CDR3 has 15 amino acids.

This chain joins TRBV5-6 and TRBJ2-3, with 7 bases that match TRBD1. CDR1 SGHDT and CDR2 YYEEEE come from the germline V gene. The CDR3 is 15 residues long. The V and J ends lost 4 bases and 2 bases, in that order; junction bases with no gene match: 7. CDR3 residues: CASSQGDSHTDTQYF. DNA of the CDR3: TGTGCCAGCAGCCAGGGGGACAGTCACACAGATACGCAGTATTTT. The full variable domain, completed using reference TRBV5-6 and TRBJ2-3, is DAGVTQSPTHLIKTRGQQVTLRCSPKSGHDTVSWYQQALGQGPQFIFQYYEEEERQRGNFPDRFSGHQFPNYSSELNVNALLLGDSALYLCASSQGDSHTDTQYFGPGTRLTVL.

The chain employs TRBV30 and TRBJ2-5; TRBD1 is a possible D gene (6 bases). CDR1 and CDR2 from the germline V gene are GTSNPN and SVGIG (reference sequence). V gave up 5 bases and J gave up 2 bases, with 15 bases separating them. This CDR3 has 14 residues. The CDR3 nucleotides are TGTGCCTGGGTGAAAACAGGGTTTCAAGAGACCCAGTACTTC. Its translation: CAWVKTGFQETQYF.

This clone was counted between two and nine times. The chain links TRBV7-9 to TRBJ2-3; 10 nucleotides align to TRBD2. V lost 2 bases, J lost 2 bases, and 1 base stayed unmatched. This CDR3 region has 15 residues. CDR1 and CDR2 (germline): SEHNR, FQNEAQ (reference sequence). The CDR3 sequence is CASSLTSGATDTQYF. Here the CDR3 DNA reads TGTGCCAGCAGCTTAACTAGCGGGGCCACAGATACGCAGTATTTT.

The rearrangement joins TRBV5-1 to TRBJ2-7; a possible D gene is TRBD1 (6 bases). Germline V gene sequence: CDR1 SGHRS, CDR2 YFSETQ. There are 13 residues in the CDR3. V dropped 3 bases and J dropped 5 bases, with 12 bases sitting between them. CDR3: CASSSTGRNEQYF. In DNA form, the CDR3 reads TGCGCCAGCAGCTCAACAGGGAGAAACGAGCAGTACTTC.

The V gene is TRBV13, the J gene TRBJ2-1; 7 bases agree with TRBD1. Unmatched junction bases numbered 0, after V lost 0 bases and J lost 1 base. The CDR3 covers 15 residues. Germline assignment: CDR1 PRHDT and CDR2 FYEKMQ (reference sequence). The CDR3 region has the DNA TGTGCCAGCAGCTTAGGGGACAGGTCCTACAATGAGCAGTTCTTC. Translation gives CASSLGDRSYNEQFF.

CDR3 sequence reads: CASSLSPSYNEQFF. CDR3 nucleotides: TGTGCCAGCAGTTTATCGCCCAGCTACAATGAGCAGTTCTTC. The V and J genes are TRBV27 and TRBJ2-1; D call uncertain. The V end lost 0 bases, the J end lost 3 bases, and 6 bases lay between the germline ends. Germline V gives CDR1 MNHEY, CDR2 SMNVEV (reference sequence). This CDR3 spans 14 amino acids.

This clone was recorded once. The V call is TRBV18, the J call TRBJ1-6; tentative D call: TRBD1 (5 bases). In germline, CDR1 is KGHSH, CDR2 LQKENI. V dropped 3 bases and J dropped 10 bases, with 13 bases sitting between them. The CDR3 covers 14 residues. The CDR3 sequence is CASSPAGGDSPLHF. CDR3 coding DNA: TGTGCCAGCTCACCGGCGGGGGGAGACTCACCCCTCCACTTT.

CDR3 coding DNA: TGTGCCACCAGCAGGCACTCCGGGACAGCCTCTGGAAACACCATATATTTT. It yields the protein CATSRHSGTASGNTIYF. The chain is built from TRBV15 and TRBJ1-3; TRBD1 matches 7 bases. V lost 3 bases, J lost 0 bases, and 8 bases stayed unmatched. Germline loops: CDR1 LNHNV, CDR2 YYDKDF (reference sequence). The CDR3 has 17 residues.

In its sample, this clone was seen once. The CDR3 region is CASSLPGVRSDYEQYF. CDR3 nucleotides: TGCGCCAGCAGCCTCCCCGGTGTTAGGAGTGACTACGAGCAGTACTTC. The chain couples TRBV4-1 to TRBJ2-7; D unresolved. This CDR3 has 16 amino acids. Germline CDR1 is MGHRA and CDR2 is YSYEKL. V lost 4 bases and J lost 3, with 19 bases in between.

CDR3 amino acids: CASSPIAGATDTQYF. CDR3 sequence (DNA): TGCGCCAGCAGCCCGATAGCGGGCGCAACAGATACGCAGTATTTT. The chain is built from TRBV4-3 and TRBJ2-3; 7 bases map to TRBD2. Unmatched junction bases numbered 7, after V lost 4 bases and J lost 3 bases. Germline V gene lookup returns CDR1 LGHNA and CDR2 YSLEER. The CDR3 sequence is 15 residues long.

The chain joins TRBV24-1 to TRBJ2-2; 11 bases agree with TRBD1. The V segment lost 3 bases and the J segment 7 bases; nucleotides outside the gene matches: 9. This CDR3 spans 17 amino acids. CDR1 is KGHDR and CDR2 is SFDVKD in the germline V gene. The CDR3 here is CATSDLRDRGEHGELFF. Written as DNA, the CDR3 is TGTGCCACCAGTGATCTCCGGGACAGGGGGGAACACGGGGAGCTGTTTTTT.

Worth noting for this clone: Different DNA sequences within this sample yield the same CDR3. This sequence joins TRBV7-9 and TRBJ1-1, with no clear D. CDR3 length: 13 amino acids. V lost 1 base, J lost 1 base, and 4 bases lay in between. Germline CDR1 and CDR2: SEHNR and FQNEAQ (reference sequence). As DNA, the CDR3 is TGTGCCAGCAGCTTAGGGCAGAACACTGAAGCTTTCTTT. Its translation: CASSLGQNTEAFF.

This clone was detected a few times. The chain employs TRBV7-8 and TRBJ2-7; 10 positions agree with TRBD1. Germline loops: CDR1 SGHVS, CDR2 FQNEAQ. The CDR3 is 16 amino acids. J gave up 4 bases and V 4 bases, and 10 bases lay outside the gene matches. For the CDR3, the DNA is TGTGCCAGCAGCTCAACCTTCGTGGGACAGGGGTACGAGCAGTACTTC. It codes for CASSSTFVGQGYEQYF.

J is TRBJ1-2 and V is TRBV14; 9 positions agree with TRBD1. The germline V gene encodes CDR1 SGHDN and CDR2 FVKESK. The length of the CDR3 is 14 residues. J gave up 8 bases and V 1 base, and 5 bases lay outside the gene matches. CDR3 DNA: TGTGCCAGCAGCCAAGTAGGGACAGGGAAAGGCTACACCTTC. This encodes CASSQVGTGKGYTF.

The J gene is TRBJ2-7, the V gene TRBV6-6, with TRBD1 matching over 8 bases. CDR1 and CDR2 from the germline V gene are MNHNY and SVGAGI (reference sequence). Germline trimming cut 7 bases from V and 4 bases from J; bases unmatched to any gene: 9. The CDR3 totals 14 residues. The CDR3 protein is CASTIGTGLYEQYF. CDR3 sequence (DNA): TGTGCCAGCACCATAGGGACAGGCCTTTACGAGCAGTACTTC.